The 27 T cell receptor beta chains below all came from one sample that was sequenced in a study of blood T cell repertoires in COVID-19. Clones were sequenced by immunoSEQ multiplex PCR, and TCRdb holds only the in-frame ones, with some missing. The repertoire holds 50,000 to 70,000 clones, with about 93% as singletons. The sample consisted of peripheral blood. Source of these receptors: a woman aged 80 or older with active COVID-19.

V is TRBV19 and J is TRBJ1-2; D possibly corresponds to TRBD1 (6 bases). V gave up 5 bases and J gave up 2 bases, with 21 bases separating them. Per germline, CDR1 LNHDA and CDR2 SQIVND (reference sequence). This CDR3 has 17 amino acids. CDR3 nucleotides: TGTGCCAGTAGTCAGGGCCCGTTGACAGGAGCGAACTATGGCTACACCTTC. It encodes CASSQGPLTGANYGYTF.

CDR3 sequence reads: CAISEGQGAGDTQYF. The CDR3 DNA sequence: TGTGCCATCAGTGAGGGACAGGGGGCGGGAGATACGCAGTATTTT. The rearrangement uses TRBV10-3 and TRBJ2-3, with 11 bases identical to TRBD1. This CDR3 is built from 15 residues. Germline trimming cut 2 bases from V and 5 bases from J; bases unmatched to any gene: 3. Germline loops: CDR1 ENHRY, CDR2 SYGVKD.

The chain joins TRBV12-3 or TRBV12-4 to TRBJ2-1; 7 bases match TRBD2. The V gene end was trimmed by 3 bases and the J gene end by 9 bases; junction bases not matched to a gene: 5. CDR3 size: 13 residues. Written as DNA, the CDR3 is TGTGCCAGCAGTTTGGGGATAGCGGGTGAGCAGTTCTTC. Amino acids: CASSLGIAGEQFF.

The chain joins TRBV12-3 or TRBV12-4 to TRBJ1-6; D gene uncertain. Trimming removed 0 bases from V and 6 bases from J, with 3 bases in between. The CDR3 covers 13 residues. CDR3 bases: TGTGCCAGCAGTTTAGCACTTAATTCACCCCTCCACTTT. Amino acids: CASSLALNSPLHF.

The chain joins TRBV29-1 to TRBJ1-2; D is possibly TRBD1 (5 bases). CDR1 is SQVTM and CDR2 is ANQGSEA in the germline V gene. The CDR3 runs 13 residues. Trimming pared 7 bases from V and 7 bases from J, leaving 19 bases between. CDR3: CSGGEGRGFGYTF. The DNA for the CDR3 is TGCAGCGGTGGTGAGGGGAGGGGTTTTGGCTACACCTTC.

The chain has TRBV5-1 and TRBJ2-1; 10 nucleotides line up with TRBD1. V shed 2 bases, J shed 7 bases, and the junction held 9 bases outside the gene matches. Germline CDR1 is SGHRS and CDR2 is YFSETQ. The CDR3 spans 16 residues. The CDR3 DNA sequence: TGCGCCAGCAGCTTCCCGGGACAGGGGAGATGGAATGAGCAGTTCTTC. Translating it yields CASSFPGQGRWNEQFF.

The V and J genes are TRBV20-1 and TRBJ1-3; TRBD1 might be the D (6 bases). V was trimmed by 3 bases and J by 0 bases, leaving 12 bases between them. The CDR3 is made up of 15 amino acids. Germline V gene sequence: CDR1 DFQATT, CDR2 SNEGSKA (reference sequence). The CDR3 bases are TGCAGTGCTAGTCACGGACAGCACTCTGGAAACACCATATATTTT. Amino acids: CSASHGQHSGNTIYF.

Only one count was recorded for this clone. V is TRBV10-3 and J is TRBJ2-1; tentatively, D is TRBD2 (5 bases). From germline, CDR1 is ENHRY and CDR2 SYGVKD. The V end was cut by 0 bases, the J end by 7 bases, with 7 bases between. This CDR3 has 13 amino acids. For the CDR3, the DNA is TGTGCCATCAGTGAGTCGGTAGCGAATGAGCAGTTCTTC. It specifies CAISESVANEQFF.

V and J are TRBV10-3 and TRBJ1-6; 8 bases align to TRBD1. Losses at the gene ends were 8 bases for V and 9 bases for J; bases not matched to a gene: 6. There are 13 residues in the CDR3. The V gene's germline CDR1 is ENHRY and CDR2 SYGVKD. In nucleotides, the CDR3 is TGTGCCATCGGACAGGGCACCCCTTCACCCCTCCACTTT. Encoded protein: CAIGQGTPSPLHF.

CDR3 sequence (DNA): TGTGCCACCAGCAGAGATGGCCTAGCGGAAGAGACCCAGTACTTC. Its protein product is CATSRDGLAEETQYF. The genes are TRBV15 and TRBJ2-5; TRBD2 matches 7 bases. This CDR3 has 15 amino acids. CDR1 and CDR2 (germline): LNHNV, YYDKDF (reference sequence). The ends lost 0 bases at V and 3 bases at J; junction bases unmatched: 4. Based on the CDR3 plus reference TRBV15 and TRBJ2-5, the full variable domain is DAMVIQNPRYQVTQFGKPVTLSCSQTLNHNVMYWYQQKSSQAPKLLFHYYDKDFNNEADTPDNFQSRRPNTSFCFLDIRSPGLGDTAMYLCATSRDGLAEETQYFGPGTRLLVL.

The CDR3 here is CASSEVIQLGPQYF. In DNA form, the CDR3 reads TGTGCCAGCAGTGAAGTTATCCAATTGGGCCCGCAGTATTTT. This chain links TRBV6-1 with TRBJ2-3; D uncertain. The CDR3 totals 14 residues. Germline CDR1 is MNHNS and CDR2 is SASEGT. The V gene lost 1 base and the J gene lost 10 bases, with 15 bases spanning the gap.

This rearrangement joins TRBV5-4 to TRBJ1-2; 9 bases are shared with TRBD1. The trim removed 4 bases at V and 5 bases at J, leaving 9 bases unmatched. Germline CDR1 SGHNT, CDR2 YYREEE (reference sequence). The CDR3 is 15 amino acids. The CDR3 reads CASSTGTGRIYGYTF. Written as DNA, the CDR3 is TGTGCCAGCAGCACCGGGACAGGGAGGATTTATGGCTACACCTTC.

V usage is TRBV5-6 and J usage is TRBJ2-2, with 8 bases aligning to TRBD2. CDR1 and CDR2 (germline): SGHDT, YYEEEE. The CDR3 loop spans 15 amino acids. J lost 6 bases, V lost 2 bases, and 6 bases had no gene match. Here the CDR3 reads CASSFRRGAAGELFF. DNA of the CDR3: TGTGCCAGCAGCTTCAGGCGGGGGGCGGCCGGGGAGCTGTTTTTT.

V usage is TRBV3-1 (or the pseudogene TRBV3-2) and J usage is TRBJ1-1; no reliable D call. In germline, CDR1 is LGHDT, CDR2 YNNKEL (reference sequence). Trimming stripped 1 base from V and 1 base from J, with 10 bases between. The CDR3 spans 15 residues. The CDR3 coding sequence is TGTGCCAGCAGCCAAGGTGCAGGAAGGAACACTGAAGCTTTCTTT. Its translation is CASSQGAGRNTEAFF.

The chain couples TRBV5-4 to TRBJ2-3; 15 nucleotides align to TRBD2. Germline values: CDR1 SGHNT, CDR2 YYREEE (reference sequence). V shed 0 bases, J shed 7 bases, and the junction held 6 bases outside the gene matches. This CDR3 contains 17 residues. The CDR3: CASSLGTSGGAGNTQYF. The CDR3 DNA sequence: TGTGCCAGCAGCTTGGGGACTAGCGGGGGGGCCGGAAATACGCAGTATTTT.

The chain uses TRBV6-2 or TRBV6-3 and TRBJ1-5; the match to TRBD1 covers 7 bases. CDR3 length equals 15 residues. Germline trimming cut 6 bases from V and 4 bases from J; bases unmatched to any gene: 9. Germline V gene lookup returns CDR1 MNHEY and CDR2 SVGEGT. The DNA for the CDR3 is TGTGCCAGCAGCCGACAGACAGGGCGAAATCAGCCCCAGCATTTT. Its translation is CASSRQTGRNQPQHF.

The chain has TRBV28 and TRBJ1-5; unclear D gene. V was pared by 5 bases and J by 6 bases, with 23 bases between. The CDR3 totals 17 residues. Germline V gene data show CDR1 as MDHEN and CDR2 as SYDVKM. The CDR3 DNA sequence: TGTGCCAGCAGTGGAGTCGTTCGTCTTGGGAGGAGTCAGCCCCAGCATTTT. This codes for CASSGVVRLGRSQPQHF.

V gene TRBV5-1 combines with J gene TRBJ1-1; 7 bases map to TRBD1. V was clipped by 4 bases and J by 1 base; unmatched bases: 4. This CDR3 contains 14 residues. The germline gives CDR1 SGHRS, CDR2 YFSETQ. In DNA form, the CDR3 reads TGCGCCAGCAGCGTGACAGGGTCGAACACTGAAGCTTTCTTT. Translating gives CASSVTGSNTEAFF.

The chain links TRBV7-2 to TRBJ2-5; TRBD2 aligns across 9 bases. The V gene's germline CDR1 is SGHTA and CDR2 FQGNSA. The trim removed 6 bases at V and 4 bases at J, leaving 6 bases unmatched. The CDR3 runs 14 residues. Written as DNA, the CDR3 is TGTGCCAGCAGTAGCGGGGGCTGGGGAGAGACCCAGTACTTC. Translating it yields CASSSGGWGETQYF.

The chain recombines TRBV7-6 with TRBJ2-3; 7 bases line up with TRBD2. CDR1 and CDR2 from the germline V gene are SGHVS and FNYEAQ. V shed 8 bases and J 2 bases; nucleotides not matched to a gene: 7. The CDR3 consists of 14 residues. The CDR3 here is CASGASGNTDTQYF. DNA for the CDR3: TGTGCCAGCGGGGCTAGCGGAAACACAGATACGCAGTATTTT. Using reference TRBV7-6 and TRBJ2-3 for the parts outside the CDR3, the full variable domain is GAGVSQSPRYKVTKRGQDVALRCDPISGHVSLYWYRQALGQGPEFLTYFNYEAQQDKSGLPNDRFSAERPEGSISTLTIQRTEQRDSAMYRCASGASGNTDTQYFGPGTRLTVL.

The V gene is TRBV4-1, the J gene TRBJ1-4; no reliable D call. This CDR3 comprises 16 residues. CDR1 and CDR2 (germline): MGHRA, YSYEKL. Trimming left V 4 bases short and J 0 bases short, with 12 bases between. The CDR3 loop reads CASSLSPGATNEKLFF. In nucleotides, the CDR3 is TGCGCCAGCAGCCTAAGTCCCGGAGCAACTAATGAAAAACTGTTTTTT.

The chain has TRBV5-4 and TRBJ2-4; tentatively, D is TRBD1 (6 bases). The V gene lost 4 bases and the J gene lost 7 bases, with 15 bases spanning the gap. CDR3 length equals 14 residues. Germline V CDR1 and CDR2: SGHNT, YYREEE (reference sequence). This chain's CDR3 is CASSPYRDPNIQYF. CDR3 DNA: TGTGCCAGCAGCCCATACAGGGATCCGAACATTCAGTACTTC.

This rearrangement joins TRBV7-2 to TRBJ1-2; the D is unclear. Germline V gene data show CDR1 as SGHTA and CDR2 as FQGNSA. The germline V and J ends were trimmed by 5 bases and 0 bases, with 10 bases remaining between them. The CDR3 runs 14 residues. The CDR3 is CASSIDTANYGYTF. The DNA of the CDR3 is TGTGCCAGCAGCATCGACACAGCTAACTATGGCTACACCTTC.

This clone came up a few times. CDR3 DNA: TGTGCCAGCAGTTTCCTAGCGGGAGCGGGCGAGCAGTACTTC. It translates to CASSFLAGAGEQYF. The chain couples TRBV11-2 to TRBJ2-7, with 10 bases that match TRBD2. CDR1 is SGHAT and CDR2 is FQNNGV in the germline V gene. The CDR3 runs 14 residues. The J segment lost 6 bases and the V segment lost 6 bases, leaving 8 bases of the junction unmatched.

This clone was recorded once. The chain recombines TRBV10-3 with TRBJ2-2; no definite D call. This CDR3 spans 12 amino acids. The germline CDR1 and CDR2 sequences are ENHRY and SYGVKD. Trimming removed 8 bases from V and 6 bases from J, with 10 bases in between. The CDR3 loop is CAIAELAGELFF. CDR3 bases: TGTGCCATCGCCGAGTTGGCCGGGGAGCTGTTTTTT.

As DNA, the CDR3 is TGTGCCAGCAGCTTAGTCCCACTAGCGGGGGCCTACAATGAGCAGTTCTTC. Translating gives CASSLVPLAGAYNEQFF. The chain combines TRBV7-9 with TRBJ2-1; 11 nucleotides line up with TRBD2. Germline CDR1 SEHNR, CDR2 FQNEAQ (reference sequence). This CDR3 has 17 amino acids. Losses at the gene ends were 1 base for V and 2 bases for J; bases not matched to a gene: 4. Full variable domain (rest looked up from reference TRBV7-9 and TRBJ2-1): DTGVSQNPRHKITKRGQNVTFRCDPISEHNRLYWYRQTLGQGPEFLTYFQNEAQLEKSRLLSDRFSAERPKGSFSTLEIQRTEQGDSAMYLCASSLVPLAGAYNEQFFGPGTRLTVL.

This chain links TRBV5-8 with TRBJ1-1, with D unresolved. Germline V gene lookup returns CDR1 SGHTS and CDR2 YDEGEE. Deletions cut 4 bases from V and 4 bases from J, with 17 bases between. The CDR3 runs to 15 residues. The CDR3 sequence: CASSLLGEIGTEAFF. The CDR3 nucleotides read TGTGCCAGCAGCCTCCTGGGAGAGATCGGCACTGAAGCTTTCTTT.